This T cell receptor beta chain emerged from a study of blood T cells in healthy people across ages. Study at large: When template switching was applied, about one barcoded beta molecule was captured per two T cells.

V was cut by 4 bases and J by 4 bases, with 11 bases left in between. Per the germline V gene, CDR1 is DFQATT and CDR2 is SNEGSKA (reference sequence). CDR3 length equals 13 residues. Study-level results: A roughly linear age-dependent decrease characterized TCR beta diversity per million T cells.

This clonotype was picked up a small number of times. The antigen is unknown. With a J-beta primer mix and a sample-barcoded 5' primer, a second PCR ran 7 to 11 cycles. TCRdb analysed the 5' RACE reads with MiXCR anew, one entry per CDR3 protein. The sample contains approximately 880,000 distinct CDR3 sequences, about 48% of which appear only once. The sample consisted of blood. The sequence was obtained from a man aged 25 to 40 in good health. The chain recombines TRBV20-1 with TRBJ1-5; tentatively, D is TRBD1 (5 bases). CDR3 protein: CSAKGATNQPQHF. The CDR3 DNA reads as TGCAGTGCTAAAGGGGCAACAAATCAGCCCCAGCATTTT.